A selection of T cell receptor beta chains follows, all from one sample in a study of a mutant IDH1 vaccine in newly diagnosed glioma. These receptors have no identified antigens. Libraries were prepared by immunoSEQ multiplex PCR; TCRdb keeps only in-frame clonotypes and omits some of them. The sample yields approximately 80,000 clones, 91% seen once. Sequenced here: PBMCs, sampled from a glioma patient whose treatment included an IDH1 peptide vaccine. The receptors shown here come from a woman aged 45-60 years with glioma. The CDR3 runs from the conserved cysteine through the conserved F or W. The D gene is left open where the match is weak.

J gene: TRBJ1-2; V gene: TRBV7-8; D gene: NA; CDR3 DNA: TGTGCCAGCAGCCCGAACAGTAACTATGGCTACACCTTC; CDR3 protein: CASSPNSNYGYTF
J gene: TRBJ1-2; V gene: TRBV5-6; D gene: TRBD1; CDR3 DNA: TGTGCCAGCAGCACCCTAGACAGGGTAGACTATGGCTACACCTTC; CDR3 protein: CASSTLDRVDYGYTF
J gene: TRBJ2-7; V gene: TRBV27; D gene: NA; CDR3 DNA: TGTGCCAGCAGTTCCTACGAGCAGTACTTC; CDR3 protein: CASSSYEQYF
J gene: TRBJ2-1; V gene: TRBV7-9; D gene: NA; CDR3 DNA: TGTGCCAGCAGCTTATTACGGGTGAGCTACAATGAGCAGTTCTTC; CDR3 protein: CASSLLRVSYNEQFF
J gene: TRBJ1-3; V gene: TRBV19; D gene: NA; CDR3 DNA: TGTGCCAGTAGCAGCAGCTCTGGAAACACCATATATTTT; CDR3 protein: CASSSSSGNTIYF
J gene: TRBJ2-5; V gene: TRBV27; D gene: TRBD1; CDR3 DNA: TGTGCCAGCAGCCTCAGCTCGACAGGGGGAGAGACCCAGTACTTC; CDR3 protein: CASSLSSTGGETQYF
J gene: TRBJ1-2; V gene: TRBV7-3; D gene: TRBD1; CDR3 DNA: TGTGCCAGCAGCCCGGGACAGGGAGAGTATGGCTACACCTTC; CDR3 protein: CASSPGQGEYGYTF
J gene: TRBJ2-5; V gene: TRBV2; D gene: NA; CDR3 DNA: TGTGCCAGCAGTGATTATGAGACCCAGTACTTC; CDR3 protein: CASSDYETQYF
J gene: TRBJ1-2; V gene: TRBV5-1; D gene: TRBD1; CDR3 DNA: TGCGCCAGCAGCCCCGGGACAGGGGGCTTTGGCTACACCTTC; CDR3 protein: CASSPGTGGFGYTF
J gene: TRBJ2-7; V gene: TRBV18; D gene: TRBD1; CDR3 DNA: TGTGCCAGCTCTACCGCCGCCGCAGGGGGCTCGTCCTACGAGCAGTACTTC; CDR3 protein: CASSTAAAGGSSYEQYF
J gene: TRBJ2-7; V gene: TRBV7-9; D gene: TRBD1; CDR3 DNA: TGTGCCAGCGGACGGGACAGGGTATCGGGTGAGCAGTACTTC; CDR3 protein: CASGRDRVSGEQYF
J gene: TRBJ2-2; V gene: TRBV5-1; D gene: NA; CDR3 DNA: TGCGCCAGCAGCTTGGAGGGGACATCCGGGGAGCTGTTTTTT; CDR3 protein: CASSLEGTSGELFF
J gene: TRBJ1-2; V gene: TRBV28; D gene: NA; CDR3 DNA: TGTGCCAGCAGTAATGGGGGCAACTATGGCTACACCTTC; CDR3 protein: CASSNGGNYGYTF
J gene: TRBJ2-7; V gene: TRBV5-6; D gene: NA; CDR3 DNA: TGTGCCAGCAGCTTGGCAGGGACCTCCTACGAGCAGTACTTC; CDR3 protein: CASSLAGTSYEQYF